These 30 T cell receptor beta chains share one sample of origin, sequenced in a study of naive and memory T cell subsets. Both TRBC1 and TRBC2 were covered by a beta constant-region primer of two equimolar oligonucleotides. TCRdb reanalysed the UMI-ligation and nested PCR reads using MiXCR and keeps one entry per CDR3 protein. The sample holds 32,000 or so distinct CDR3 sequences, roughly 13% seen once. Sequenced material: effector memory CD4+ T cells from blood. Subset reported: effector memory, CD45RA- CD27-. Receptors originate from a human donor in good health.

This clonotype was recorded a few times. CDR3 coding DNA: TGTGCCAGCAGTTTGGGAAATAAGAACACTGAAGCTTTCTTT. It encodes CASSLGNKNTEAFF. V usage is TRBV12-3 or TRBV12-4 and J usage is TRBJ1-1; unclear D gene. V lost 3 bases and J 1 base, leaving 9 bases between the germline ends. This CDR3 spans 14 amino acids.

This clonotype was detected ten times or more. In nucleotides, the CDR3 is TGTGCCAGCACCCCCCAGGTAGCTTACAATGAGCAGTTCTTC. Protein product: CASTPQVAYNEQFF. V and J are TRBV11-2 and TRBJ2-1; D is unclear. V was cut by 7 bases and J by 4 bases, with 14 bases left in between. Germline CDR1 and CDR2: SGHAT and FQNNGV. The CDR3 covers 14 residues.

The sample holds a few counts of this clonotype. V usage is TRBV3-1 and J usage is TRBJ2-5; TRBD1 matches 10 bases. The J segment lost 4 bases and the V segment lost 4 bases, leaving 9 bases of the junction unmatched. The CDR3 totals 16 residues. Germline CDR1 reads LGHDT; CDR2 reads YNNKEL (reference sequence). The CDR3 loop reads CASSPSRGQGIETQYF. The CDR3 DNA sequence: TGTGCCAGCAGCCCTTCGCGGGGACAGGGGATAGAGACCCAGTACTTC.

The table lists this clonotype with many counts. The V and J genes are TRBV24-1 and TRBJ2-3; D gene uncertain. V was pared by 0 bases and J by 3 bases, with 9 bases between. The V gene's germline CDR1 is KGHDR and CDR2 SFDVKD. CDR3 size: 15 residues. The DNA of the CDR3 is TGTGCCACCAGTGATTTGCGGTCCACAACAGATACGCAGTATTTT. Amino acid sequence: CATSDLRSTTDTQYF.

This clonotype turned up a few times. This chain links TRBV7-2 with TRBJ2-5, with 9 nucleotides matching TRBD1. The trim removed 2 bases at V and 5 bases at J, leaving 6 bases unmatched. The germline V gene encodes CDR1 SGHTA and CDR2 FQGNSA. CDR3 length: 15 residues. The CDR3 reads CASSLLGQGWETQYF. CDR3 sequence (DNA): TGTGCCAGCAGCTTATTGGGACAGGGTTGGGAGACCCAGTACTTC.

This clonotype was seen only a few times. V usage is TRBV7-2 and J usage is TRBJ2-7, with 7 positions matching TRBD2. CDR3 length: 15 residues. Germline lookup yields CDR1 SGHTA and CDR2 FQGNSA. J lost 6 bases, V lost 2 bases, and 10 bases had no gene match. This CDR3 is CASSLNGLDGSEQYF. CDR3 bases: TGTGCCAGCAGCTTAAATGGACTAGATGGATCCGAGCAGTACTTC.

As regards this clonotype: At one end, the junction sequence differs from germline, possibly due to a read error. The chain is built from TRBV6-2 or TRBV6-3 and TRBJ2-7; D is undetermined. Per germline, CDR1 MNHEY and CDR2 SVGEGT. This CDR3 has 12 amino acids. The CDR3 DNA reads TGTGCCAGCAGTTACTCCGCGCATACCTCCCTGTTC. It translates to CASSYSAHTSLF.

The chain combines TRBV9 with TRBJ2-3, with 11 bases identical to TRBD2. Germline assignment: CDR1 SGDLS and CDR2 YYNGEE. The J segment lost 4 bases and the V segment lost 0 bases, leaving 4 bases of the junction unmatched. The CDR3 length is 16 residues. For the CDR3, the DNA is TGTGCCAGCAGCGTAGGGGTAGCGGGAGGGCCAGATACGCAGTATTTT. It encodes CASSVGVAGGPDTQYF.

In its sample, this clonotype was seen many times. This chain joins TRBV5-6 and TRBJ2-1, with D possibly matching TRBD1 (6 bases). This CDR3 comprises 15 residues. Germline V gene data show CDR1 as SGHDT and CDR2 as YYEEEE. V shed 2 bases and J shed 1 base, with 10 bases lying between them. For the CDR3, the DNA is TGTGCCAGCAGCTTTACAGGGTCATCCTACAATGAGCAGTTCTTC. It specifies CASSFTGSSYNEQFF. The full variable domain, in which reference TRBV5-6 and TRBJ2-1 provide the parts outside the CDR3, is DAGVTQSPTHLIKTRGQQVTLRCSPKSGHDTVSWYQQALGQGPQFIFQYYEEEERQRGNFPDRFSGHQFPNYSSELNVNALLLGDSALYLCASSFTGSSYNEQFFGPGTRLTVL.

This clonotype is medium-sized in the sample. The chain combines TRBV20-1 with TRBJ2-2; either TRBD1 or TRBD2 may fit D (5 bases each). Germline V gene data show CDR1 as DFQATT and CDR2 as SNEGSKA (reference sequence). CDR3 length: 14 residues. Trimming removed 6 bases at V and 7 bases at J, with 18 bases between. CDR3 sequence reads: CSARDRPTSGELFF. DNA for the CDR3: TGCAGTGCGAGGGACCGCCCAACGAGCGGGGAGCTGTTTTTT.

This clonotype was seen only a few times. This rearrangement joins TRBV6-5 to TRBJ2-6; D unclear. The CDR3 is 17 residues long. CDR1 and CDR2 from the germline V gene are MNHEY and SVGAGI. The V gene lost 2 bases and the J gene lost 0 bases, with 11 bases spanning the gap. Here the CDR3 DNA reads TGTGCCAGCAGTTACGTCAGCGTACTCTCTGGGGCCAACGTCCTGACTTTC. Residues: CASSYVSVLSGANVLTF.

The chain employs TRBV7-2 and TRBJ2-2; 7 bases align to TRBD2. The CDR3 totals 16 residues. With 1 base clipped from V and 6 bases from J, the junction kept 8 bases outside the gene matches. CDR1 and CDR2 (germline): SGHTA, FQGNSA. In DNA form, the CDR3 reads TGTGCCAGCAGCTTAGTATGGGTGGCGGGAGCCGGGGAGCTGTTTTTT. Protein sequence: CASSLVWVAGAGELFF.

This clonotype has a count of ten or more. The V and J genes are TRBV4-2 and TRBJ1-2, with 11 nucleotides matching TRBD1. J lost 4 bases, V lost 5 bases, and 6 bases had no gene match. Germline loops: CDR1 LGHNA, CDR2 YNFKEQ. The CDR3 length is 15 residues. In DNA form, the CDR3 reads TGTGCCAGCAGCTCGGGACAGGGGGAGAGCTATGGCTACACCTTC. Its translation is CASSSGQGESYGYTF.

This clonotype was counted between two and nine times. The chain carries TRBV19 and TRBJ2-1; 10 positions match TRBD2. The V gene's germline CDR1 is LNHDA and CDR2 SQIVND (reference sequence). The CDR3 is 15 residues long. The J segment lost 2 bases and the V segment lost 5 bases, leaving 3 bases of the junction unmatched. The CDR3 loop reads CASSPGTSAYNEQFF. The CDR3 DNA reads as TGTGCCAGTAGTCCCGGGACTAGCGCCTACAATGAGCAGTTCTTC.

The chain uses TRBV9 and TRBJ1-1; 8 bases line up with TRBD1. The germline V gene encodes CDR1 SGDLS and CDR2 YYNGEE. Germline trimming cut 2 bases from V and 5 bases from J; bases unmatched to any gene: 2. This CDR3 has 13 amino acids. CDR3 residues: CASSVGQGTEAFF. The DNA of the CDR3 is TGTGCCAGCAGCGTCGGACAGGGTACTGAAGCTTTCTTT.

This chain links TRBV9 with TRBJ2-3; TRBD2 matches 7 bases. The V and J ends lost 1 base and 0 bases, in that order; junction bases with no gene match: 11. Germline loops: CDR1 SGDLS, CDR2 YYNGEE. The CDR3 length is 18 residues. As DNA, the CDR3 is TGTGCCAGCAGCGTACTGGCTAGCGGAGGTACTAGCACAGATACGCAGTATTTT. Translation gives CASSVLASGGTSTDTQYF.

The CDR3: CASSPGLAKADTQYF. Here the CDR3 DNA reads TGCGCCAGCAGCCCGGGACTAGCGAAGGCAGATACGCAGTATTTT. The V and J genes are TRBV5-1 and TRBJ2-3; 10 bases agree with TRBD2. This CDR3 comprises 15 residues. Per germline, CDR1 SGHRS and CDR2 YFSETQ. V lost 4 bases, J lost 4 bases, and 6 bases stayed unmatched.

This clonotype showed up just a few times. V gene TRBV3-1 combines with J gene TRBJ2-2, with D possibly matching TRBD2 (5 bases). The germline CDR1 and CDR2 sequences are LGHDT and YNNKEL (reference sequence). The ends were cut back, 1 base at V and 6 bases at J, with 15 bases in the middle. There are 16 residues in the CDR3. The CDR3 region has the DNA TGTGCCAGCAGCCAAGCCCTAGCTTTGGTCCCCGGGGAGCTGTTTTTT. It encodes CASSQALALVPGELFF.

This clonotype was counted between two and nine times. V is TRBV19 and J is TRBJ2-7, with D possibly being TRBD1 or TRBD2 (5 bases each). Deletions cut 7 bases from V and 1 base from J, with 17 bases between. Germline CDR1 and CDR2: LNHDA and SQIVND (reference sequence). The CDR3 runs to 15 residues. CDR3 sequence (DNA): TGTGCCAGTACCTCCGGGACCGAAACATCCTACGAGCAGTACTTC. This codes for CASTSGTETSYEQYF.

Comment on this clonotype: It may be a read error: a sequence one base away is much more abundant. Since no conserved phenylalanine or tryptophan closes the CDR3, a read error is the likely cause. The CDR3: CAISPSATQYL. CDR3 nucleotide sequence: TGTGCCATCAGTCCCTCAGCTACGCAGTATCTT. This chain joins TRBV10-3 and TRBJ2-3; D not certain. The CDR3 is 11 residues long. The V end lost 5 bases, the J end lost 8 bases, and 8 bases lay between the germline ends. From germline, CDR1 is ENHRY and CDR2 SYGVKD.

This clonotype has a count of ten or more. The V gene is TRBV27, the J gene TRBJ2-2; D not resolved. Germline values: CDR1 MNHEY, CDR2 SMNVEV (reference sequence). This CDR3 has 14 residues. The V end lost 3 bases, the J end lost 7 bases, and 12 bases lay between the germline ends. The chain's CDR3 is CASSFEPGRGELFF. In nucleotides, the CDR3 is TGTGCCAGCAGTTTTGAGCCGGGTCGCGGGGAGCTGTTTTTT.

This clonotype was counted only a few times. The chain has TRBV6-2 or TRBV6-3 and TRBJ2-4; 12 bases are a match to TRBD2. Germline CDR1 is MNHEY and CDR2 is SVGEGT. The CDR3 consists of 19 residues. V lost 5 bases to trimming and J lost 0 bases; unmatched junction nucleotides: 11. CDR3 sequence reads: CASSASPGLAGLAKNIQYF. The CDR3 bases are TGTGCCAGCAGTGCGTCCCCAGGACTAGCGGGGCTAGCCAAAAACATTCAGTACTTC.

This clonotype was detected ten times or more. The chain recombines TRBV4-2 with TRBJ2-3; D ambiguous. Germline lookup yields CDR1 LGHNA and CDR2 YNFKEQ. The V end was cut by 1 base, the J end by 4 bases, with 12 bases between. The CDR3 sequence is 15 residues long. CDR3 nucleotides: TGTGCCAGCAGCCAAGTATTTGGGGTTCCAGATACGCAGTATTTT. Translating it yields CASSQVFGVPDTQYF.

The table lists this clonotype with many counts. The CDR3 DNA reads as TGTGCCATCAGCCCCGGGACTAAGAACACCGGGGAGCTGTTTTTT. Translated, it gives CAISPGTKNTGELFF. V and J are TRBV10-3 and TRBJ2-2; 7 bases are a match to TRBD2. The CDR3 consists of 15 residues. CDR1 is ENHRY, CDR2 SYGVKD, per germline. Trimming removed 6 bases from V and 1 base from J; junction bases left unmatched: 5.

This clonotype was counted at least ten times. The chain employs TRBV3-1 and TRBJ2-1, with 10 bases aligning to TRBD2. Germline CDR1 is LGHDT and CDR2 is YNNKEL (reference sequence). The CDR3 contains 14 residues. V gave up 3 bases and J gave up 8 bases; unmatched junction bases: 4. The CDR3 bases are TGTGCCAGCAGCCACAGCGGGAGGGGGGATGAGCAGTTCTTC. This sequence encodes CASSHSGRGDEQFF.

A note on this clonotype: Since a much larger clone is just one base distant, this may be a read error. The chain couples TRBV20-1 to TRBJ2-3; D uncertain. Germline V gene lookup returns CDR1 DFQATT and CDR2 SNEGSKA (reference sequence). This CDR3 is built from 12 residues. The CDR3 protein is CSARDQADTRYF. The CDR3 nucleotides are TGCAGTGCTAGAGATCAGGCAGATACGCGGTATTTT.

The rearrangement joins TRBV19 to TRBJ2-1; 8 nucleotides agree with TRBD2. Trimming removed 2 bases from V and 6 bases from J; junction bases left unmatched: 3. CDR3 length: 14 amino acids. Per germline, CDR1 LNHDA and CDR2 SQIVND (reference sequence). This CDR3 is CASSISGSFNEQFF. DNA of the CDR3: TGTGCCAGTAGTATAAGCGGGAGTTTCAATGAGCAGTTCTTC.

The CDR3 is CASSLRPGGTDTQYF. DNA for the CDR3: TGTGCCAGCAGTTTGAGGCCAGGGGGTACAGATACGCAGTATTTT. The chain uses TRBV27 and TRBJ2-3; TRBD1 agrees at 7 bases. After removal of 3 bases from V and 3 bases from J, the junction contained 6 bases not matched to a gene. Germline V gives CDR1 MNHEY, CDR2 SMNVEV (reference sequence). This CDR3 spans 15 amino acids.

By share, this clonotype counts as medium-sized. The rearrangement joins TRBV5-4 to TRBJ2-4; TRBD1 or TRBD2 may be the D gene (6 bases each). The CDR3 totals 15 residues. V was shortened by 0 bases and J by 5 bases, with 12 bases between the two germline ends. CDR1 SGHNT and CDR2 YYREEE come from the germline V gene (reference sequence). The CDR3 DNA follows: TGTGCCAGCAGCTTGGATCAACGGGGGCAAAACATTCAGTACTTC. The encoded protein is CASSLDQRGQNIQYF.

The rearrangement links TRBV2 to TRBJ2-1; tentatively, D is TRBD2 (5 bases). Germline values: CDR1 SNHLY, CDR2 FYNNEI. The CDR3 totals 13 residues. The V end lost 3 bases, the J end lost 9 bases, and 12 bases lay between the germline ends. The CDR3, as DNA: TGTGCCAGCAGTGACCGGAGGTTAATTGAGCAGTTCTTC. Translated: CASSDRRLIEQFF.